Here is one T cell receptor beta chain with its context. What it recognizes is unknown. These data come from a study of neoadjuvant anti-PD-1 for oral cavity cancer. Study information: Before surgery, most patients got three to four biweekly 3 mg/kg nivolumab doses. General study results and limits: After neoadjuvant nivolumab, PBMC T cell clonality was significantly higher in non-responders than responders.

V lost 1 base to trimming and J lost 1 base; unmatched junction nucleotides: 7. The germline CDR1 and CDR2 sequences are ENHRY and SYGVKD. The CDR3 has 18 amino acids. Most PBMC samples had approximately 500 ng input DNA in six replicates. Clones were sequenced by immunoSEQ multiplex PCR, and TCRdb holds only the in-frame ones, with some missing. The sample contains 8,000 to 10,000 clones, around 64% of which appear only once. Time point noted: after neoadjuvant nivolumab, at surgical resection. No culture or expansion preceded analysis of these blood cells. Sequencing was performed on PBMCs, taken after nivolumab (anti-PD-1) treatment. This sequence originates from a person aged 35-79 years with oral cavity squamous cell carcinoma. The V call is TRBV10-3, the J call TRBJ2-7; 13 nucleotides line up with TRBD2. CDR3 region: CAISEYGLAGELSYEQYF. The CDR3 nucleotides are TGTGCCATCAGTGAGTATGGACTAGCGGGAGAACTTTCCTACGAGCAGTACTTC.